The 10 T cell receptor beta chains below all came from one sample that was sequenced in a study of shared clonotypes between healthy human individuals. TCRdb's copy holds only in-frame clones and misses some; the assay was immunoSEQ multiplex PCR. The table lists roughly 530,000 clones, 90% to 97% of them singletons, with 0.05% to 0.07% in the top ten. The sample taken for sequencing was naive CD4+ T cells sorted from blood. Documented subset: CD45RA+ positively selected. Receptors originate from a woman aged 25 to 39 in good health.

The rearrangement uses TRBV29-1 and TRBJ2-5, with D perhaps TRBD1 or TRBD2 (5 bases each). The CDR3 covers 15 residues. The V end was cut by 7 bases, the J end by 2 bases, with 20 bases between. Germline V gene lookup returns CDR1 SQVTM and CDR2 ANQGSEA. CDR3 sequence reads: CSAAGRDPLQETQYF. The CDR3 DNA follows: TGCAGCGCTGCCGGCCGGGACCCTTTACAAGAGACCCAGTACTTC. Supplemented by reference TRBV29-1 and TRBJ2-5, the full variable domain reads SAVISQKPSRDICQRGTSLTIQCQVDSQVTMMFWYRQQPGQSLTLIATANQGSEATYESGFVIDKFPISRPNLTFSTLTVSNMSPEDSSIYLCSAAGRDPLQETQYFGPGTRLLVL.

The rearrangement links TRBV2 to TRBJ1-1; D remains ambiguous. Trimming removed 3 bases from V and 4 bases from J, with 3 bases in between. The CDR3 extends over 11 amino acids. Germline V gene data show CDR1 as SNHLY and CDR2 as FYNNEI. CDR3 sequence: CASSDVTEAFF. CDR3 in DNA: TGTGCCAGCAGTGACGTCACTGAAGCTTTCTTT.

V and J are TRBV28 and TRBJ2-7, with 10 nucleotides matching TRBD2. CDR3 length: 17 amino acids. V lost 5 bases to trimming and J lost 3 bases; unmatched junction nucleotides: 13. The germline V gene has CDR1 MDHEN and CDR2 SYDVKM. CDR3 bases: TGTGCCAGCAGTCCAATTGATTCTAGCGGGAGAAGCTACGAGCAGTACTTC. Translated: CASSPIDSSGRSYEQYF.

The chain links TRBV6-5 to TRBJ2-7; D may correspond to TRBD1 or TRBD2 (5 bases each). V gave up 7 bases and J gave up 2 bases, with 15 bases separating them. The germline V gene has CDR1 MNHEY and CDR2 SVGAGI. There are 14 residues in the CDR3. The CDR3 DNA follows: TGTGCCAGCACCACGGGGCGTCGGGCCTACGAGCAGTACTTC. Translating gives CASTTGRRAYEQYF.

This sequence joins TRBV2 and TRBJ1-3, with D possibly TRBD1 on 5 matching bases. With 4 bases removed from V and 0 bases from J, the gap between germline ends came to 7 bases. The CDR3 has 14 residues. Germline V gene data show CDR1 as SNHLY and CDR2 as FYNNEI. Written as DNA, the CDR3 is TGTGCCAGCAGTGCAGGGTTCTCTGGAAACACCATATATTTT. Its translation: CASSAGFSGNTIYF.

V is TRBV19 and J is TRBJ1-5; tentative D call: TRBD1 (6 bases). This CDR3 is built from 16 residues. Germline CDR1 and CDR2: LNHDA and SQIVND (reference sequence). V lost 1 base and J 5 bases, leaving 15 bases between the germline ends. The CDR3 reads CASSIAGRQAHQPQHF. In DNA form, the CDR3 reads TGTGCCAGTAGTATAGCTGGTCGACAGGCCCATCAGCCCCAGCATTTT. Looking up the rest from reference TRBV19 and TRBJ1-5 gives the full variable domain: DGGITQSPKYLFRKEGQNVTLSCEQNLNHDAMYWYRQDPGQGLRLIYYSQIVNDFQKGDIAEGYSVSREKKESFPLTVTSAQKNPTAFYLCASSIAGRQAHQPQHFGDGTRLSIL.

The CDR3 nucleotides read TGTGCCAGCAGCCTATTACCGGGACTAGCGGTCGAAAATGAGCAGTTCTTC. As protein: CASSLLPGLAVENEQFF. The rearrangement uses TRBV7-2 and TRBJ2-1; 11 positions agree with TRBD2. The CDR3 is made up of 17 amino acids. In germline, CDR1 is SGHTA, CDR2 FQGNSA. V lost 5 bases and J lost 7; bases outside the gene matches: 13.

The chain combines TRBV10-3 with TRBJ2-7; maybe TRBD2 (6 bases). Germline loops: CDR1 ENHRY, CDR2 SYGVKD. V shed 2 bases and J shed 0 bases, with 11 bases lying between them. The CDR3 runs to 15 residues. The CDR3 is CAISEGSGSSYEQYF. The CDR3 nucleotides are TGTGCCATCAGTGAGGGCAGCGGGTCCTCCTACGAGCAGTACTTC.

The chain links TRBV10-3 to TRBJ1-2; the D is unclear. The CDR3 runs to 15 residues. CDR1 is ENHRY, CDR2 SYGVKD, per germline. V lost 6 bases to trimming and J lost 3 bases, with 17 bases between them. CDR3 sequence (DNA): TGTGCCATCAGGGAACGAGATCCCCTGTACTATGGCTACACCTTC. It encodes CAIRERDPLYYGYTF.

V and J are TRBV15 and TRBJ2-1; D is unresolved. CDR1 and CDR2 from the germline V gene are LNHNV and YYDKDF (reference sequence). The CDR3 covers 17 residues. Trimming stripped 0 bases from V and 0 bases from J, with 12 bases between. CDR3 region: CATSREGITVSYNEQFF. The DNA of the CDR3 is TGTGCCACCAGCAGAGAGGGGATTACAGTCTCCTACAATGAGCAGTTCTTC.